These 12 T cell receptor beta chains were sequenced from one sample in a study of blood T cell repertoires in COVID-19. Data came from immunoSEQ multiplex PCR; TCRdb stores just in-frame clones and leaves some out. The sample has around 130,000 clones, 84% seen once. The sample was PBMCs or T cells enriched from blood (not recorded which). The receptors shown here come from a woman in her twenties or thirties who had recovered from COVID-19.

The chain combines TRBV4-2 with TRBJ2-1, with TRBD2 matching over 9 bases. CDR1 and CDR2 (germline): LGHNA, YNFKEQ. The CDR3 covers 14 residues. The J segment lost 9 bases and the V segment lost 1 base, leaving 4 bases of the junction unmatched. The CDR3 here is CASSQAPGLAEQFF. CDR3 bases: TGTGCCAGCAGCCAAGCCCCGGGACTAGCTGAGCAGTTCTTC.

This CDR3 is CASSRDSSNYGYTF. The CDR3 DNA reads TGTGCCAGCAGCCGGGACAGCAGTAACTATGGCTACACCTTC. V and J are TRBV7-2 and TRBJ1-2; 7 bases fit TRBD1. V lost 5 bases and J lost 1; bases outside the gene matches: 4. From germline, CDR1 is SGHTA and CDR2 FQGNSA. The CDR3 covers 14 residues.

The chain joins TRBV5-4 to TRBJ2-5, with a weak D call TRBD1 (6 bases). Germline V lookup: CDR1 SGHNT, CDR2 YYREEE (reference sequence). The CDR3 runs to 15 residues. With 3 bases removed from V and 3 bases from J, the gap between germline ends came to 15 bases. CDR3: CASSSRQELKETQYF. For the CDR3, the DNA is TGTGCCAGCAGCTCTCGACAGGAACTAAAAGAGACCCAGTACTTC.

The chain links TRBV9 to TRBJ2-7, with 12 bases fitting TRBD2. CDR3 length: 16 residues. Germline V CDR1 and CDR2: SGDLS, YYNGEE. The J segment lost 2 bases and the V segment lost 0 bases, leaving 3 bases of the junction unmatched. The CDR3 coding sequence is TGTGCCAGCAGCGTAGGCCCTAGCGGGAGGGCCTACGAGCAGTACTTC. The encoded protein is CASSVGPSGRAYEQYF. The full variable domain, with the rest looked up from reference TRBV9 and TRBJ2-7, is DSGVTQTPKHLITATGQRVTLRCSPRSGDLSVYWYQQSLDQGLQFLIQYYNGEERAKGNILERFSAQQFPDLHSELNLSSLELGDSALYFCASSVGPSGRAYEQYFGPGTRLTVT.

The gene calls are TRBV5-5 and TRBJ2-1; 9 bases map to TRBD2. Germline V lookup: CDR1 SGHKS, CDR2 YYEKEE (reference sequence). After removal of 4 bases from V and 6 bases from J, the junction contained 8 bases not matched to a gene. CDR3 size: 15 residues. The CDR3 region has the DNA TGTGCCAGCAGCAGGGGTAGCGGGAGATCCAATGAGCAGTTCTTC. The encoded protein is CASSRGSGRSNEQFF.

This chain uses TRBV28 with TRBJ1-2, with D tentatively TRBD1 (5 bases). V shed 3 bases and J shed 4 bases, with 15 bases lying between them. The length of the CDR3 is 15 residues. In germline, CDR1 is MDHEN, CDR2 SYDVKM. CDR3 bases: TGTGCCAGCAGTTTGGTGAGCCGGACAACCTATGGCTACACCTTC. Translating gives CASSLVSRTTYGYTF.

V usage is TRBV24-1 and J usage is TRBJ1-2; TRBD1 agrees at 7 bases. The length of the CDR3 is 13 residues. With V trimmed by 5 bases and J by 4 bases, 3 bases remained unmatched. CDR1 and CDR2 (germline): KGHDR, SFDVKD. CDR3 residues: CATSVGDSYGYTF. Here the CDR3 DNA reads TGTGCCACCAGTGTCGGGGACAGCTATGGCTACACCTTC.

This clone showed up just once. The genes are TRBV3-1 (or the pseudogene TRBV3-2) and TRBJ2-7, with D perhaps TRBD1 (5 bases). CDR3 length equals 15 residues. Trimming stripped 5 bases from V and 0 bases from J, with 14 bases between. Germline lookup yields CDR1 LGHDT and CDR2 YNNKEL (reference sequence). The CDR3 protein is CASSARQRSSYEQYF. In nucleotides, the CDR3 is TGTGCCAGCAGCGCCCGACAGAGGAGCTCCTACGAGCAGTACTTC.

The chain carries TRBV6-4 and TRBJ1-1, with 8 bases lining up with TRBD1. CDR1 and CDR2 from the germline V gene are MRHNA and SNTAGT. The CDR3 has 16 residues. V lost 5 bases and J lost 1; bases outside the gene matches: 9. The CDR3 region is CASSPQPRGRNTEAFF. The CDR3 DNA sequence: TGTGCCAGCAGTCCACAACCCAGGGGGCGGAACACTGAAGCTTTCTTT.

This rearrangement joins TRBV9 to TRBJ2-1; 13 bases map to TRBD2. Germline V gene sequence: CDR1 SGDLS, CDR2 YYNGEE. Trimming cost V 0 bases and J 9 bases; bases outside gene matches: 6. The CDR3 loop spans 16 amino acids. In DNA form, the CDR3 reads TGTGCCAGCAGCGTAGGGGGACTAGCGGGAAGAGGTGAGCAGTTCTTC. This gives the protein CASSVGGLAGRGEQFF.

The rearrangement uses TRBV5-4 and TRBJ2-1; 11 bases are shared with TRBD2. This CDR3 is 15 amino acids long. J gave up 4 bases and V 6 bases, and 6 bases lay outside the gene matches. Germline lookup yields CDR1 SGHNT and CDR2 YYREEE (reference sequence). The CDR3 spells CASNLGLAEYNEQFF. The CDR3 nucleotides are TGTGCCAGCAACCTGGGACTAGCGGAATACAATGAGCAGTTCTTC.

This clone occurred once. The chain employs TRBV5-1 and TRBJ2-5, with TRBD2 matching over 10 bases. The CDR3 consists of 14 residues. Germline V gene data show CDR1 as SGHRS and CDR2 as YFSETQ. V trimming: 1 base; J trimming: 9 bases; junction bases outside the gene matches: 6. The CDR3 bases are TGCGCCAGCAGCTTGAGCGGGAGGGGGGAGTCCCAGTACTTC. This gives the protein CASSLSGRGESQYF.